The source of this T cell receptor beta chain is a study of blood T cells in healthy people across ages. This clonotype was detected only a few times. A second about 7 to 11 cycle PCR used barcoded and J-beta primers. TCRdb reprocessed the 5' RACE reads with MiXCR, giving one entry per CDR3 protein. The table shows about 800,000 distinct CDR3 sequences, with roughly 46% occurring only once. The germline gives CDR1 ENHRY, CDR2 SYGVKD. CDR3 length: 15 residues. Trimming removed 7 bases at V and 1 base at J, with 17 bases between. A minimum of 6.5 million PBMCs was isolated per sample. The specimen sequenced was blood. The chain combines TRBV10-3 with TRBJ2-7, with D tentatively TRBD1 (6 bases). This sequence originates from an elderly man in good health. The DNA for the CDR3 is TGTGCCATCACGGGCGGGCAGGGGATATCCTACGAGCAGTACTTC. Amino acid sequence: CAITGGQGISYEQYF.